This entry is about one T cell receptor (beta chain). Germline assignment: CDR1 SGHRS and CDR2 YFSETQ. Trimming at V came to 2 bases and at J to 8 bases, leaving 8 bases not matched to a gene. The CDR3 consists of 14 residues. The primer mix had 60 V beta and 13 J beta primers. The repertoire was sequenced with immunoSEQ multiplex PCR; TCRdb's copy has only in-frame clones and lacks some. The sample gives tens of thousands of clones, over 75% of which show up once; 2% to 2.5% is in the top ten. The sample belongs to a study of glioma-infiltrating T cells after dendritic cell vaccination. This clonotype originated in a human donor with glioblastoma. The V and J genes are TRBV5-1 and TRBJ1-2; 8 positions match TRBD1. Sequences were derived from blood, sampled before dendritic cell vaccination. The CDR3 loop is CASSFQTGEGGYTF. The CDR3 DNA reads TGCGCCAGCAGCTTCCAGACAGGGGAAGGCGGCTACACCTTC.